This is a list of T cell receptor beta chains from one sample in a study of vaccination and CD4 T cells after COVID-19. Each CDR3 protein is one row after TCRdb ran MiXCR on the PCR reads. The sample carries 9,900 or so distinct CDR3 sequences, about 32% recorded once. Their target antigens are unknown. Sequencing was performed on CD4+ T cells from blood, cultured in vitro. The receptor source for this set is a human donor in good health. CDR3s include the opening cysteine and the closing phenylalanine or tryptophan.

V	J	CDR3
TRBV5-6	TRBJ2-5	CASSLNQETQYF
TRBV20-1	TRBJ2-5	CSAIQWTSGRGRETQYF
TRBV6-1	TRBJ2-5	CANSPRMETQYF
TRBV20-1	TRBJ2-5	CSASNRGETQYF
TRBV28	TRBJ2-5	CATRGGLETQYF
TRBV7-6	TRBJ2-3	CASSLGGITTDTQYF
TRBV6-1	.	CASSQLPGQGAYEQYF
TRBV27	TRBJ2-5	CASSSGETQYF
TRBV18	TRBJ2-5	CASSPTRLAGAETQYF
TRBV9	TRBJ2-7	CASSVDARPYEQYF
TRBV6-5	TRBJ1-2	CASSYNSPGQGAFDYGYTF
TRBV7-3	TRBJ2-1	CASSSPGQPYNEQFF
TRBV18	TRBJ2-7	CASSPTGLSIHEQYF
TRBV15	TRBJ2-6	CATSRVSGHLPSGANVLTF
TRBV4-1	TRBJ1-1	CASSQGTARDTEAFF
TRBV29-1	TRBJ1-1	CSATRGGGEAFF
TRBV28	TRBJ1-1	CAIEGGMVATEAFF
TRBV5-6	TRBJ2-7	CASSLKAGVDEQYF
TRBV6-2/TRBV6-3	TRBJ2-1	CASRLAGDNEQFF
TRBV6-1	TRBJ1-4	CASTKPQGATNEKLFF
TRBV15	TRBJ2-1	CATSRAGAYNEQFF
TRBV20-1	TRBJ2-3	CSARDAGLSTDTQYF
TRBV6-5	TRBJ1-1	CASSYVTGFTEAFF
TRBV5-1	TRBJ2-2	CASSLQGTGELFF
TRBV15	TRBJ2-1	CATSISEGGGYYNEQFF
TRBV27	TRBJ2-6	CASSLLKEAGANVLTF
TRBV7-2	TRBJ1-5	CASSLGSQPQHF
TRBV7-2	TRBJ1-5	CASSLMGRDNQPQHF
TRBV6-1	TRBJ1-2	CASSEAFRDSRGYTF
TRBV6-1	TRBJ2-7	CASTRDRVHEQYF
TRBV20-1	TRBJ2-2	CSAPPAGWKNTGELFF
TRBV12-3/TRBV12-4	TRBJ2-5	CASRLGSETQYF
TRBV2	TRBJ2-2	CASRPTVNTGELFF
TRBV20-1	TRBJ2-7	CSAREGGTYEQYF
TRBV5-4	TRBJ2-7	CASSHGTGDYEQYF
TRBV9	TRBJ2-3	CASSRGTSSTDTQYF
TRBV6-1	TRBJ1-6	CASSDRTGVSPLHF
TRBV29-1	TRBJ2-1	CSVPRGDYNNEQFF
TRBV27	TRBJ1-5	CASSRGGTGSNQPQHF
TRBV6-1	TRBJ2-5	CASSEAGEYETQYF
TRBV20-1	TRBJ2-7	CSANTYRSLSYEQYF
TRBV7-3	TRBJ1-1	CASSFGGGTEAFF
TRBV12-3/TRBV12-4	TRBJ1-5	CASREEGISNQPQHF
TRBV7-9	TRBJ2-5	CASSSGTSVGETQYF
TRBV14	TRBJ2-3	CASRLAGAPDTQYF
TRBV19	TRBJ2-3	CASSIPYSTDTQYF
TRBV27	TRBJ2-7	CASSNSGTYNYEQYF
TRBV10-3	TRBJ2-4	CAIMDRENIQYF
TRBV7-9	TRBJ1-1	CASSFGTGMNTEAFF
TRBV2	TRBJ2-5	CASRTDQETQYF
TRBV11-2	TRBJ1-6	CASRTSGINSPLHF
TRBV21-1	TRBJ1-6	CASSKSSGQYNDNSPLHF
TRBV7-3	TRBJ2-3	CASSLTLSGTDTQYF
TRBV12-3/TRBV12-4	TRBJ2-3	CASSNRGLDTQYF
TRBV20-1	TRBJ1-2	CSTVGTGGRGYTF
TRBV6-2/TRBV6-3	TRBJ1-2	CASSYTADRAYGYTF
TRBV7-2	TRBJ2-5	CASSSSLGQETQYF
TRBV7-2	TRBJ2-3	CASSSRLAGETDTQYF
TRBV20-1	TRBJ1-5	CSARTGNSNQPQHF
TRBV10-3	TRBJ1-2	CAISERSYGYTF